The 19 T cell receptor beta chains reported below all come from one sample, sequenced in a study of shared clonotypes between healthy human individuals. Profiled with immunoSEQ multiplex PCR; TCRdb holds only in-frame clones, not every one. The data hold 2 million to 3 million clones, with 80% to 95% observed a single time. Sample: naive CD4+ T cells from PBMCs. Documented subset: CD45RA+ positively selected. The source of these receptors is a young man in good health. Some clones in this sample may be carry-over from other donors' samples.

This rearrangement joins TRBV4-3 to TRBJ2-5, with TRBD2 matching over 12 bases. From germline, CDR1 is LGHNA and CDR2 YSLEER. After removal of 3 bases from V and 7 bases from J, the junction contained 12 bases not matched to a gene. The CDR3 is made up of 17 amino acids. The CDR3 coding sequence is TGCGCCAGCAGCCACGAACTAGCGGGAGGCCCTTCAGGGACCCAGTACTTC. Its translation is CASSHELAGGPSGTQYF.

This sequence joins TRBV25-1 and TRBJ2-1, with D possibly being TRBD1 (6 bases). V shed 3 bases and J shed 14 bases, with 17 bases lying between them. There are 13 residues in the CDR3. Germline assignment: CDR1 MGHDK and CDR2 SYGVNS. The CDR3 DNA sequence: TGTGCCAGCAGTGACCGGGGACAATTAAGAGAGTTCTTC. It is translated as CASSDRGQLREFF.

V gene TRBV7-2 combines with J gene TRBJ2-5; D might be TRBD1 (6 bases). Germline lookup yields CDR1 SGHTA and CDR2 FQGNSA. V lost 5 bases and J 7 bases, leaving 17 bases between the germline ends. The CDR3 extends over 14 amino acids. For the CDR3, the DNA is TGTGCCAGCAGCCCCGGGACAACCGGGGTGACCCAGTACTTC. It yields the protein CASSPGTTGVTQYF.

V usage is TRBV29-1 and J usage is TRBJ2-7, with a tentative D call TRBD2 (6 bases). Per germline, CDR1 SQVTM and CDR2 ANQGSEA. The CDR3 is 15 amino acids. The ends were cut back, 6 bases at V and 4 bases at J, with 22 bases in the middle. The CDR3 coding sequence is TGCAGCGTATGGGGGGACGCAGAGGGGCTATACGAGCAGTACTTC. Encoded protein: CSVWGDAEGLYEQYF.

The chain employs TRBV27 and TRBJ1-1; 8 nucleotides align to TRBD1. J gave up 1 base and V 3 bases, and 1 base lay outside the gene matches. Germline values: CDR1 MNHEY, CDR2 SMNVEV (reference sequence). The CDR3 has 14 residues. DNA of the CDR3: TGTGCCAGCAGTTTGACAGGGGAGAACACTGAAGCTTTCTTT. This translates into CASSLTGENTEAFF.

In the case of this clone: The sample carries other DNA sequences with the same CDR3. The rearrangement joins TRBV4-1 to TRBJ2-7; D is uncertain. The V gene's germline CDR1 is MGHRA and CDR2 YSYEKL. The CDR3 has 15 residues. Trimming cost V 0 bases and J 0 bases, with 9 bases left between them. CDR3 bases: TGCGCCAGCAGCCAAGATCCCAGGAGCTCCTACGAGCAGTACTTC. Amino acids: CASSQDPRSSYEQYF.

CDR3: CASSYEAGPLGETQYF. In nucleotides, the CDR3 is TGTGCCAGCAGTTACGAGGCGGGACCCTTGGGGGAGACCCAGTACTTC. The J gene is TRBJ2-5, the V gene TRBV6-6; perhaps TRBD2 as D (6 bases). Trimming shortened V by 2 bases and J by 5 bases, and 18 bases separated the two germline ends. Germline assignment: CDR1 MNHNY and CDR2 SVGAGI (reference sequence). This CDR3 is 16 amino acids long.

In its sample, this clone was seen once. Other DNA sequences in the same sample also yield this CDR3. CDR3 nucleotides: TGTGCCAGCAGCTTGGGACTTAACTATGGCTACACCTTC. Amino acid sequence: CASSLGLNYGYTF. V and J are TRBV5-5 and TRBJ1-2; no definite D call. Trimming stripped 0 bases from V and 1 base from J, with 4 bases between. CDR1 and CDR2 (germline): SGHKS, YYEKEE (reference sequence). The CDR3 has 13 amino acids.

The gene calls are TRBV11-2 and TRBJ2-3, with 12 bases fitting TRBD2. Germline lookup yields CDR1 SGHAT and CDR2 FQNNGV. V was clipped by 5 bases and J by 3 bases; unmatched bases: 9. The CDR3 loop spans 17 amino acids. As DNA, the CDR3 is TGTGCCAGCAGCGCCAGACTAGCGGGAGAAGTAACAGATACGCAGTATTTT. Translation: CASSARLAGEVTDTQYF. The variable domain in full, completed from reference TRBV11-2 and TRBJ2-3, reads EAGVAQSPRYKIIEKRQSVAFWCNPISGHATLYWYQQILGQGPKLLIQFQNNGVVDDSQLPKDRFSAERLKGVDSTLKIQPAKLEDSAVYLCASSARLAGEVTDTQYFGPGTRLTVL.

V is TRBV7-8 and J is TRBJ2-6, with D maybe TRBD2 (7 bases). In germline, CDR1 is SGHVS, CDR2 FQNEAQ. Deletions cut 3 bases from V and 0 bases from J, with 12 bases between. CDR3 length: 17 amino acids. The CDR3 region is CASSFMGGGSGANVLTF. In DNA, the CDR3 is TGTGCCAGCAGCTTCATGGGAGGGGGCTCTGGGGCCAACGTCCTGACTTTC.

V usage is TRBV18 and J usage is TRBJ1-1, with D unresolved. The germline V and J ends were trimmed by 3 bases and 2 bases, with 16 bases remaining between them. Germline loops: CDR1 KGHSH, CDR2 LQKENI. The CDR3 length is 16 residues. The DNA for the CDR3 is TGTGCCAGCTCACCCGCTACGGACGGAGCAAACACTGAAGCTTTCTTT. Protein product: CASSPATDGANTEAFF.

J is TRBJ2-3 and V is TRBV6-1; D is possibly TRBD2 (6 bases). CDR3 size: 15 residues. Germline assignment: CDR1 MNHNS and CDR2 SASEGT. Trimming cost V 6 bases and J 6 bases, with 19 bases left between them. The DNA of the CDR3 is TGTGCCAGCAGAAGACTAATACCGAGCGGGGATACGCAGTATTTT. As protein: CASRRLIPSGDTQYF.

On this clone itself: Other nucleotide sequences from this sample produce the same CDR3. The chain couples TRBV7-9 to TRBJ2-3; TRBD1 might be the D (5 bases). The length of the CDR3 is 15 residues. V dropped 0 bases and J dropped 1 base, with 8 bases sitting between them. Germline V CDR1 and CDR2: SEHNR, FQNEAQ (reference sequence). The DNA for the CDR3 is TGTGCCAGCAGCTTAGCAGGGGCGCGCACAGATACGCAGTATTTT. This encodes CASSLAGARTDTQYF. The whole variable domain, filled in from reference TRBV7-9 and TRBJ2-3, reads DTGVSQNPRHKITKRGQNVTFRCDPISEHNRLYWYRQTLGQGPEFLTYFQNEAQLEKSRLLSDRFSAERPKGSFSTLEIQRTEQGDSAMYLCASSLAGARTDTQYFGPGTRLTVL.

The CDR3 nucleotides are TGCAGCGTCATCCCGCTATCCTACAATGAGCAGTTCTTC. Its protein product is CSVIPLSYNEQFF. This chain joins TRBV29-1 and TRBJ2-1; D is uncertain. Trimming took off 6 bases at V and 1 base at J, with 10 bases between the two ends. Germline CDR1 reads SQVTM; CDR2 reads ANQGSEA. CDR3 size: 13 residues.

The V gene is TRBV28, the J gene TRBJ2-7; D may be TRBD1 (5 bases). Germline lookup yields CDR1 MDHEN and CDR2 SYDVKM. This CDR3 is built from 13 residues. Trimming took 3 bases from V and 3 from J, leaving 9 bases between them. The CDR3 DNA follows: TGTGCCAGCAGTTTCCAGGACATCTACGAGCAGTACTTC. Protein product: CASSFQDIYEQYF.

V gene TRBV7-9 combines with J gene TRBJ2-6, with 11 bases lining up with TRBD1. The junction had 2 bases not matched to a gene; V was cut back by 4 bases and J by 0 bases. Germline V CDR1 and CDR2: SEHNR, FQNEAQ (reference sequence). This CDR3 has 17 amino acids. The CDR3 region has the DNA TGTGCCAGCAGCTCGGGACAGGGGGACTCTGGGGCCAACGTCCTGACTTTC. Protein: CASSSGQGDSGANVLTF.

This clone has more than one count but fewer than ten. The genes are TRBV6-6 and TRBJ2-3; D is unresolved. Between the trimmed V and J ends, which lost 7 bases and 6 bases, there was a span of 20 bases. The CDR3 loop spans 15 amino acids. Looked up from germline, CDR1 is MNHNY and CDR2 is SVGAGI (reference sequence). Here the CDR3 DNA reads TGTGCCAGCACCTTACGCCGGACCCACGTCGATACGCAGTATTTT. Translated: CASTLRRTHVDTQYF.

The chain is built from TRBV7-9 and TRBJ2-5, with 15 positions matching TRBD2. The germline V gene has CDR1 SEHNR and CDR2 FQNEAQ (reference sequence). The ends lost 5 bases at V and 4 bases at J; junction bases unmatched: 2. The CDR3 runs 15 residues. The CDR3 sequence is CASSPGLAGGETQYF. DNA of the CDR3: TGTGCCAGCAGCCCGGGACTAGCGGGGGGAGAGACCCAGTACTTC.

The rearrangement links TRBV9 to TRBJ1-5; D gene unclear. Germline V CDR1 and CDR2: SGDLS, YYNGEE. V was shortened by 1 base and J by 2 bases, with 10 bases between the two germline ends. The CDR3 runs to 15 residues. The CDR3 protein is CASSVSPEGNQPQHF. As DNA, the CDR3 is TGTGCCAGCAGCGTAAGTCCGGAGGGCAATCAGCCCCAGCATTTT.